This passage covers 11 T cell receptor beta chains from one sample sequenced in a study of cytomegalovirus exposure and HLA in healthy donors. Primers included in the PCR were 60 Vbeta and 13 Jbeta primers. Repertoires were generated with immunoSEQ multiplex PCR, while TCRdb's copy carries only in-frame clones and drops some. The sample has around 120,000 clones, about 83% seen once. Material for sequencing was PBMCs. The receptors here all came from a middle-aged woman in good health and CMV-seropositive.

This clone was detected only a few times. This chain links TRBV2 with TRBJ1-6; TRBD1 aligns across 7 bases. J was trimmed by 9 bases and V by 0 bases; bases with no gene match: 5. Germline lookup yields CDR1 SNHLY and CDR2 FYNNEI. This CDR3 is 15 amino acids long. The CDR3 sequence: CASSEANRGTSPLHF. The CDR3 DNA reads TGTGCCAGCAGTGAAGCCAACAGGGGTACTTCACCCCTCCACTTT. Full variable domain (remainder filled in from reference TRBV2 and TRBJ1-6): EPEVTQTPSHQVTQMGQEVILRCVPISNHLYFYWYRQILGQKVEFLVSFYNNEISEKSEIFDDQFSVERPDGSNFTLKIRSTKLEDSAMYFCASSEANRGTSPLHFGNGTRLTVT.

V is TRBV4-2 and J is TRBJ2-3; D is possibly TRBD1 (5 bases). Germline CDR1 LGHNA, CDR2 YNFKEQ. There are 15 residues in the CDR3. Trimming cost V 0 bases and J 3 bases, with 10 bases left between them. CDR3 nucleotides: TGTGCCAGCAGCCAAGAGCAACAGGAGACAGATACGCAGTATTTT. It specifies CASSQEQQETDTQYF.

The chain is built from TRBV5-6 and TRBJ2-7; TRBD1 is a possible D gene (6 bases). Per germline, CDR1 SGHDT and CDR2 YYEEEE. The CDR3 has 13 residues. Trimming took 5 bases from V and 4 from J, leaving 13 bases between them. The CDR3 DNA sequence: TGTGCCAGCAGACGGACAGCGGAATACGAGCAGTACTTC. It yields the protein CASRRTAEYEQYF.

V gene TRBV6-4 combines with J gene TRBJ2-2; D not resolved. There are 14 residues in the CDR3. Germline V gives CDR1 MRHNA, CDR2 SNTAGT. Trimming cost V 5 bases and J 5 bases, with 12 bases left between them. Here the CDR3 reads CASSKEHQTGELFF. The CDR3 bases are TGTGCCAGCAGTAAGGAGCACCAAACCGGGGAGCTGTTTTTT.

In its sample, this clone was seen once. The chain is built from TRBV27 and TRBJ2-5, with D hard to call. CDR1 is MNHEY and CDR2 is SMNVEV in the germline V gene (reference sequence). The germline V and J ends were trimmed by 5 bases and 2 bases, with 12 bases remaining between them. CDR3 length: 14 residues. CDR3 nucleotide sequence: TGTGCCAGCAGTCGTCACAGTGCACAAGAGACCCAGTACTTC. Its protein is CASSRHSAQETQYF.

The chain recombines TRBV11-2 with TRBJ1-4, with 9 bases lining up with TRBD1. CDR3 size: 15 residues. Germline CDR1 SGHAT, CDR2 FQNNGV. The V segment lost 5 bases and the J segment 5 bases; nucleotides outside the gene matches: 6. The CDR3 sequence: CASSLQGAWNEKLFF. Here the CDR3 DNA reads TGTGCCAGCAGCCTACAGGGGGCGTGGAATGAAAAACTGTTTTTT.

The V call is TRBV11-2, the J call TRBJ2-7; perhaps TRBD2 as D (5 bases). CDR3 length equals 13 residues. The V gene lost 2 bases and the J gene lost 7 bases, with 12 bases spanning the gap. The V gene's germline CDR1 is SGHAT and CDR2 FQNNGV. Written as DNA, the CDR3 is TGTGCCAGCAGCTTATCTGTGTCGGGGGAGCAGTACTTC. Amino acids: CASSLSVSGEQYF.

This clone occurred once. The chain has TRBV5-6 and TRBJ2-1, with 8 bases lining up with TRBD2. The CDR3 sequence is 16 residues long. Per germline, CDR1 SGHDT and CDR2 YYEEEE. V gave up 0 bases and J gave up 1 base; unmatched junction bases: 3. Here the CDR3 reads CASSLASGYSYNEQFF. Here the CDR3 DNA reads TGTGCCAGCAGCTTGGCTAGCGGGTATTCCTACAATGAGCAGTTCTTC. The full variable domain, its missing parts supplied by reference TRBV5-6 and TRBJ2-1, is DAGVTQSPTHLIKTRGQQVTLRCSPKSGHDTVSWYQQALGQGPQFIFQYYEEEERQRGNFPDRFSGHQFPNYSSELNVNALLLGDSALYLCASSLASGYSYNEQFFGPGTRLTVL.

The chain recombines TRBV18 with TRBJ2-1, with 8 bases identical to TRBD2. The CDR3 is 14 amino acids. Per germline, CDR1 KGHSH and CDR2 LQKENI. Trimming at V came to 4 bases and at J to 6 bases, leaving 5 bases not matched to a gene. Here the CDR3 reads CASSLPGLGNEQFF. In nucleotides, the CDR3 is TGTGCCAGCTCACTTCCGGGACTAGGCAATGAGCAGTTCTTC.

The genes are TRBV7-9 and TRBJ1-5, with 7 positions matching TRBD1. The V and J ends lost 5 bases and 10 bases, in that order; junction bases with no gene match: 8. The CDR3 totals 13 residues. Looked up from germline, CDR1 is SEHNR and CDR2 is FQNEAQ (reference sequence). Here the CDR3 DNA reads TGTGCCAGCAGCCTGGACAGGTCGAATCCCCAGCATTTT. It encodes CASSLDRSNPQHF.

The V call is TRBV5-4, the J call TRBJ1-2; TRBD1 matches 7 bases. J gave up 8 bases and V 4 bases, and 14 bases lay outside the gene matches. Germline CDR1 SGHNT, CDR2 YYREEE (reference sequence). There are 15 residues in the CDR3. The CDR3 is CASSGGTGAALGYTF. CDR3 DNA sequence: TGTGCCAGCAGCGGGGGAACAGGGGCTGCGCTGGGCTACACCTTC.